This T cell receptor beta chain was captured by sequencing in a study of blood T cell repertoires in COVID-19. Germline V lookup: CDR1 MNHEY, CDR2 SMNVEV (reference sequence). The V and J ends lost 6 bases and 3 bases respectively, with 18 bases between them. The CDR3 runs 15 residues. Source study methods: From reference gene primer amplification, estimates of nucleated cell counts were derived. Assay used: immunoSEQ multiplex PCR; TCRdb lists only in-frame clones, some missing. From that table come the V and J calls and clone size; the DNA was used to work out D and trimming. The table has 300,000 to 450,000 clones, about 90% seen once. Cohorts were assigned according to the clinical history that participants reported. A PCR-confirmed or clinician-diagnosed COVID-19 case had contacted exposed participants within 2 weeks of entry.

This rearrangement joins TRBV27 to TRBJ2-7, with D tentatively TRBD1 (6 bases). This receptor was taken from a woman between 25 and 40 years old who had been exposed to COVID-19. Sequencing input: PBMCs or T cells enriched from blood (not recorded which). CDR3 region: CASSYPGTLLYEQYF. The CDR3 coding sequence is TGTGCCAGCAGCTACCCCGGGACACTCCTCTACGAGCAGTACTTC.